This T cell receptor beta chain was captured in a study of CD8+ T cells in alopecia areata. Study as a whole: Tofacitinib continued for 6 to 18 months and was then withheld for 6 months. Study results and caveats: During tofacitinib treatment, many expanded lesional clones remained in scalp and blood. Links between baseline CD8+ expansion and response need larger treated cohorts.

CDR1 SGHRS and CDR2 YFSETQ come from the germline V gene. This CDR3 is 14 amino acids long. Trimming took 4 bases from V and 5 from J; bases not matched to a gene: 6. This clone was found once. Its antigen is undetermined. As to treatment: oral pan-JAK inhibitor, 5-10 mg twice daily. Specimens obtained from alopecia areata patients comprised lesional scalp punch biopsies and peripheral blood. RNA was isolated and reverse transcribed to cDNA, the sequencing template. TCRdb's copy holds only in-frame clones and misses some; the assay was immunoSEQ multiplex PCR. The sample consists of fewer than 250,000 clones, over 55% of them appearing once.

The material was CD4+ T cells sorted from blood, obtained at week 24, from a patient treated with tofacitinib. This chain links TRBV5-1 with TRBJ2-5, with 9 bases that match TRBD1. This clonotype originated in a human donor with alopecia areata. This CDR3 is CASSPGQGGETQYF. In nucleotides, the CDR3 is TGCGCCAGCAGCCCGGGACAGGGCGGCGAGACCCAGTACTTC. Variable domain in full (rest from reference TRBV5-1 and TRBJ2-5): KAGVTQTPRYLIKTRGQQVTLSCSPISGHRSVSWYQQTPGQGLQFLFEYFSETQRNKGNFPGRFSGRQFSNSRSEMNVSTLELGDSALYLCASSPGQGGETQYFGPGTRLLVL.